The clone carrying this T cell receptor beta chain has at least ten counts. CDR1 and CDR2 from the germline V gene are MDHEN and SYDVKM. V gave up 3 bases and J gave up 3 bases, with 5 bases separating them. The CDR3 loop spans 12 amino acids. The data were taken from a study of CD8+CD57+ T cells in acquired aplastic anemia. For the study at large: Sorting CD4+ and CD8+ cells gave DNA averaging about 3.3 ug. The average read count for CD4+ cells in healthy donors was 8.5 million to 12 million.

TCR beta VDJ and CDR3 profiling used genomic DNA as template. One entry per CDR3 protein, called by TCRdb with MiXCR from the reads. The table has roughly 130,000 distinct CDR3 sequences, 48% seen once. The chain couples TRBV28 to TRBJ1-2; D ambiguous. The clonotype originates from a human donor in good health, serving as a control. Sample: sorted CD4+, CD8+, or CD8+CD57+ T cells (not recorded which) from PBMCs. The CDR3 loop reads CASSLSDYGYTF. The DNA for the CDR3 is TGTGCCAGCAGTTTGTCCGACTATGGCTACACCTTC.